The clone carrying this T cell receptor (beta chain) has only a few counts. Data came from immunoSEQ multiplex PCR; TCRdb stores just in-frame clones and leaves some out. The table shows 150,000 to 180,000 clones, with roughly 83% occurring only once. This record belongs to a study of blood T cell repertoires in COVID-19. J was trimmed by 14 bases and V by 5 bases; bases with no gene match: 15. There are 15 residues in the CDR3. Germline values: CDR1 LNHDA, CDR2 SQIVND (reference sequence). The specimen sequenced was peripheral blood. This clonotype was obtained from a woman aged 60-70 years with acute or convalescent COVID-19. This rearrangement joins TRBV19 to TRBJ2-1; 10 nucleotides align to TRBD2. For the CDR3, the DNA is TGTGCCAGTAGTCCCTGGACTAGCGGTGGGAACCGGAAGTTCTTC. This gives the protein CASSPWTSGGNRKFF. Looking up the rest from reference TRBV19 and TRBJ2-1 gives the full variable domain: DGGITQSPKYLFRKEGQNVTLSCEQNLNHDAMYWYRQDPGQGLRLIYYSQIVNDFQKGDIAEGYSVSREKKESFPLTVTSAQKNPTAFYLCASSPWTSGGNRKFFGPGTRLTVL.